This TCR beta chain derives from a study of tumor-infiltrating lymphocytes in primary liver carcinoma. Study-level information: The study obtained roughly 3.5 to 8 million productive TCRbeta reads per sample, similar across tissue types.

Alongside blood RNA obtained from unsorted whole blood, germline DNA was also extracted. Constant-region priming of around 500 ng total RNA yielded TCR beta cDNA. Slightly modified ARM-PCR, run as three nested multiplex PCR rounds, produced the TCR beta libraries. Use of TRBV1-TRBV30 forward primers with a C-beta reverse primer characterized the first two PCR rounds, which lasted nine to eleven cycles each. TCRdb re-derived calls from the multiplex PCR reads in MiXCR, one entry per CDR3 protein. The sample comprises about 320,000 distinct CDR3 sequences, roughly 60% of which are singletons, and 15% to 20% rests with the top ten. Notes on this clonotype: The missing conserved phenylalanine or tryptophan at the end of this CDR3 makes a read error likely.

This CDR3 is 13 amino acids long. J lost 8 bases, V lost 6 bases, and 6 bases had no gene match. The material sequenced was peripheral blood. The TCR comes from a woman between 25 and 40 years old with primary liver carcinoma and hepatitis B virus infection. J is TRBJ2-1 and V is TRBV12-3 or TRBV12-4; 8 bases are a match to TRBD1. The CDR3 nucleotides are TGTGCCAGCAGCCCCGACAGGGGTGATGAGCAGTTCATC. This gives the protein CASSPDRGDEQFI.